This T cell receptor (beta chain) appears in the sequencing data of a study of chemoradiotherapy in HPV16-positive cancers. Study-level findings and limits: Functional assays defining HPV-specific T cells used only a couple of HPV16-positive patients. Candidate HPV-specific clones and E7-related TCR motifs grew in tumor during treatment.

This table comes from immunoSEQ multiplex PCR, and its TCRdb copy is limited to in-frame clones, with some not included. The profile shows over 8,000 clones, roughly 83% of them singletons. V was shortened by 4 bases and J by 4 bases, with 23 bases between the two germline ends. This CDR3 contains 17 residues. Germline V gene data show CDR1 as SGHDT and CDR2 as YYEEEE. This clone was counted a single time. The antigen is not known. The source material was blood, sampled from a patient who underwent chemoradiotherapy. This sequence joins TRBV5-6 and TRBJ1-1; the D gene is possibly TRBD1 (5 bases). The TCR was taken from a human donor with HPV-associated anogenital cancer. The CDR3 sequence is CASSLGVSGLSFTEAFF. CDR3 nucleotide sequence: TGTGCCAGCAGCCTAGGGGTGTCAGGACTCTCTTTCACTGAAGCTTTCTTT. Drawing the rest from reference TRBV5-6 and TRBJ1-1, the complete variable domain is DAGVTQSPTHLIKTRGQQVTLRCSPKSGHDTVSWYQQALGQGPQFIFQYYEEEERQRGNFPDRFSGHQFPNYSSELNVNALLLGDSALYLCASSLGVSGLSFTEAFFGQGTRLTVV.